This T cell receptor beta chain was sequenced in a study of T cells after yellow fever vaccination. In TCRdb, the 5' RACE reads were re-called with MiXCR into one record per CDR3 protein. Of some 400,000 distinct CDR3 sequences in the sample, roughly 6.2% are singletons; the top ten hold 15%. There are 12 residues in the CDR3. With 4 bases removed from V and 5 bases from J, the gap between germline ends came to 7 bases. Looked up from germline, CDR1 is SGHKS and CDR2 is YYEKEE (reference sequence). The starting material was PBMCs, obtained 5 days after the yellow fever booster vaccination. This receptor was identified in a man aged 25-45 years who received the YFV17D yellow fever vaccine. This sequence joins TRBV5-5 and TRBJ2-1; no definite D call. Here the CDR3 reads CASSLDDNEQFF. In DNA, the CDR3 is TGTGCCAGCAGCCTGGACGACAATGAGCAGTTCTTC. Combining the CDR3 with reference TRBV5-5 and TRBJ2-1 gives the whole variable domain DAGVTQSPTHLIKTRGQQVTLRCSPISGHKSVSWYQQVLGQGPQFIFQYYEKEERGRGNFPDRFSARQFPNYSSELNVNALLLGDSALYLCASSLDDNEQFFGPGTRLTVL.